The rows below give T cell receptor beta chains drawn from one sample of a study of post-analysis software for immune sequencing data. TCRdb passed the PCR reads through MiXCR, listing each CDR3 protein once. Of fewer than 550,000 distinct CDR3 sequences in the sample, less than 40% were seen once. What was sequenced was blood. These receptors all stem from a girl under 18 with multiple sclerosis. CDR3s include the opening cysteine and the closing phenylalanine or tryptophan. The size entry is marked missing in some rows and otherwise reads once, few, many or a size class.

j_call,clone_size,v_call,cdr3_aa
TRBJ2-5,many,TRBV20-1,CSARDPVDFQETQYF
TRBJ1-2,few,TRBV4-1,CASSQDGGLGGYTF
TRBJ2-7,-,TRBV20-1,CSARRAGSYEQYF
TRBJ1-5,-,TRBV20-1,CSTKGTGRLQPQHF
TRBJ2-5,-,TRBV5-1,CASSLGEIETQYF
TRBJ2-1,-,TRBV5-1,CASSLDGLDEQFF
TRBJ2-3,few,TRBV5-1,CASSLRLAGINTDTQYF
TRBJ2-4,few,TRBV29-1,CSVCPTGKNIQYF
TRBJ2-1,-,TRBV10-3,CAISFGSGLRDEQFF
TRBJ1-2,-,TRBV27,CASSLQGRYGYTF
TRBJ2-4,-,TRBV7-2,CASSPERGIAKNIQYF
TRBJ1-1,-,TRBV18,CASSPSVVTEAFF
TRBJ2-1,-,TRBV2,CASSEQPSNEQFF
TRBJ2-3,few,TRBV20-1,CSASSGEGTDTQYF